This TCR beta chain was identified in a study of blood T cell repertoires in COVID-19. Study information: The United States, Italy and Spain provided the acute and convalescent COVID-19 samples.

Profiled with immunoSEQ multiplex PCR; TCRdb holds only in-frame clones, not every one. The profile shows about 220,000 clones, roughly 75% of them singletons. CDR3 length equals 14 residues. J gave up 6 bases and V 6 bases, and 9 bases lay outside the gene matches. CDR1 is PRHDT, CDR2 FYEKMQ, per germline (reference sequence). This clone was seen once. V usage is TRBV13 and J usage is TRBJ2-3; 7 nucleotides agree with TRBD2. This receptor was obtained from a woman aged 70-85 years with acute or convalescent COVID-19. Sample: peripheral blood. The CDR3: CASSATSPSDTQYF. The DNA for the CDR3 is TGTGCCAGCAGTGCGACTAGCCCCTCCGATACGCAGTATTTT.